Listed below are T cell receptor beta chains from one sample, sequenced in a study of blood T cells in healthy people across ages. A single record per CDR3 protein comes from TCRdb applying MiXCR to the 5' RACE reads. There are over 600,000 distinct CDR3 sequences in the sample; approximately 21% occur only once, and about 3.6% lies in the top ten. Sequenced input: blood. The receptors shown here come from a man aged 70-80 years in good health. CDR3s include the opening cysteine and the closing phenylalanine or tryptophan. The D gene is left open where the match is weak. A clone size is listed for some rows: how often the clone was seen (once, few, many), or a class if it is expanded.

clone size: few; J gene: TRBJ2-7; V gene: TRBV7-6; D gene: -; CDR3 protein: CASSLFAGTYEQYF; CDR3 DNA: TGTGCCAGCAGCTTATTCGCAGGAACCTACGAGCAGTACTTC
clone size: few; J gene: TRBJ2-1; V gene: TRBV20-1; D gene: -; CDR3 protein: CSARGGGLPYNEQFF; CDR3 DNA: TGCAGTGCTAGAGGTGGGGGACTTCCCTACAATGAGCAGTTCTTC
clone size: few; J gene: TRBJ2-2; V gene: TRBV15; D gene: -; CDR3 protein: CATSRDRQTGELFF; CDR3 DNA: TGTGCCACCAGCAGAGATCGACAAACCGGGGAGCTGTTTTTT
clone size: -; J gene: TRBJ2-2; V gene: TRBV7-2; D gene: -; CDR3 protein: CASSLVGVNTGELFF; CDR3 DNA: TGTGCCAGCAGCTTAGTAGGGGTGAACACCGGGGAGCTGTTTTTT
clone size: few; J gene: TRBJ2-1; V gene: TRBV5-1; D gene: TRBD2; CDR3 protein: CASSSYNRGGNEQFF; CDR3 DNA: TGCGCCAGCAGCTCCTACAACCGGGGGGGTAATGAGCAGTTCTTC
clone size: few; J gene: TRBJ2-7; V gene: TRBV29-1; D gene: -; CDR3 protein: CSVSAGGAGYEQYF; CDR3 DNA: TGCAGCGTGTCTGCCGGGGGCGCAGGATACGAGCAGTACTTC
clone size: -; J gene: TRBJ2-1; V gene: TRBV28; D gene: TRBD2; CDR3 protein: CASTISGSSYNEQFF; CDR3 DNA: TGTGCCAGCACAATTAGCGGGAGCTCCTACAATGAGCAGTTCTTC
clone size: few; J gene: TRBJ2-3; V gene: TRBV7-9; D gene: TRBD1; CDR3 protein: CASSLTGQTDTQYF; CDR3 DNA: TGTGCCAGCAGCTTGACAGGGCAGACAGATACGCAGTATTTT
clone size: -; J gene: TRBJ2-3; V gene: TRBV7-2; D gene: -; CDR3 protein: CASSPWAQSTDTQYF; CDR3 DNA: TGTGCCAGCAGCCCCTGGGCCCAGAGCACAGATACGCAGTATTTT
clone size: few; J gene: TRBJ1-5; V gene: TRBV9; D gene: -; CDR3 protein: CASSLTGSTNQPQHF; CDR3 DNA: TGTGCCAGCAGCCTCACGGGTTCCACTAATCAGCCCCAGCATTTT
clone size: few; J gene: TRBJ2-2; V gene: TRBV30; D gene: -; CDR3 protein: CAWAGTSNTGELFF; CDR3 DNA: TGTGCCTGGGCCGGGACTTCGAACACCGGGGAGCTGTTTTTT
clone size: few; J gene: TRBJ1-1; V gene: TRBV9; D gene: TRBD1; CDR3 protein: CASSAEPGQGGGTEAFF; CDR3 DNA: TGTGCCAGCAGCGCCGAACCGGGACAGGGTGGTGGCACTGAAGCTTTCTTT
clone size: few; J gene: TRBJ2-5; V gene: TRBV14; D gene: -; CDR3 protein: CASSQEPYQETQYF; CDR3 DNA: TGTGCCAGCAGCCAAGAGCCGTACCAAGAGACCCAGTACTTC
clone size: -; J gene: TRBJ2-7; V gene: TRBV29-1; D gene: -; CDR3 protein: CSVEVGVGVAEQYF; CDR3 DNA: TGCAGCGTTGAAGTGGGGGTAGGGGTAGCCGAGCAGTACTTC
clone size: few; J gene: TRBJ2-5; V gene: TRBV5-1; D gene: -; CDR3 protein: CASSSMGPKETQYF; CDR3 DNA: TGCGCCAGCAGCTCGATGGGGCCCAAAGAGACCCAGTACTTC
clone size: many; J gene: TRBJ2-1; V gene: TRBV18; D gene: -; CDR3 protein: CASSQWTPSDNEQFF; CDR3 DNA: TGTGCCAGCTCACAGTGGACTCCCTCGGACAATGAGCAGTTCTTC
clone size: few; J gene: TRBJ2-1; V gene: TRBV5-1; D gene: TRBD2; CDR3 protein: CASSTEGLAGDEQFF; CDR3 DNA: TGCGCCAGCTCGACTGAGGGACTAGCCGGCGATGAGCAGTTCTTC
clone size: -; J gene: TRBJ2-5; V gene: TRBV5-1; D gene: TRBD1; CDR3 protein: CASRSGTGGPVSETQYF; CDR3 DNA: TGCGCCAGCAGGTCCGGGACAGGGGGTCCCGTCTCAGAGACCCAGTACTTC
clone size: -; J gene: TRBJ1-3; V gene: TRBV4-3; D gene: TRBD1; CDR3 protein: CASSPITGAGNTIYF; CDR3 DNA: TGCGCCAGCAGCCCTATTACAGGGGCTGGAAACACCATATATTTT
clone size: few; J gene: TRBJ2-5; V gene: TRBV6-1; D gene: TRBD1; CDR3 protein: CASSNYPGTGAQETQYF; CDR3 DNA: TGTGCCAGCAGCAACTATCCCGGGACAGGGGCCCAAGAGACCCAGTACTTC
clone size: few; J gene: TRBJ2-5; V gene: TRBV2; D gene: -; CDR3 protein: CASSGPPGTQYF; CDR3 DNA: TGTGCCAGCAGTGGACCCCCGGGGACCCAGTACTTC
clone size: few; J gene: TRBJ1-1; V gene: TRBV4-1; D gene: -; CDR3 protein: CASSQEWGVNTEAFF; CDR3 DNA: TGCGCCAGCAGCCAAGAGTGGGGGGTGAACACTGAAGCTTTCTTT
clone size: -; J gene: TRBJ2-3; V gene: TRBV29-1; D gene: -; CDR3 protein: CSVKSTDTQYF; CDR3 DNA: TGCAGCGTGAAGAGCACAGATACGCAGTATTTT
clone size: once; J gene: TRBJ2-3; V gene: TRBV29-1; D gene: -; CDR3 protein: CSVESSFTDTQYF; CDR3 DNA: TGCAGCGTTGAGTCGAGCTTCACAGATACGCAGTATTTT
clone size: -; J gene: TRBJ2-5; V gene: TRBV2; D gene: -; CDR3 protein: CASSEQAPVTQYF; CDR3 DNA: TGTGCCAGCAGTGAACAGGCCCCGGTCACCCAGTACTTC
clone size: -; J gene: TRBJ2-7; V gene: TRBV6-5; D gene: -; CDR3 protein: CASSYSGSSGDTYEQYF; CDR3 DNA: TGTGCCAGCAGTTACTCGGGTTCGTCAGGGGACACCTACGAGCAGTACTTC
clone size: -; J gene: TRBJ2-7; V gene: TRBV20-1; D gene: TRBD1; CDR3 protein: CSARDRQGLYEQYF; CDR3 DNA: TGCAGTGCTAGAGATCGACAGGGGTTGTACGAGCAGTACTTC
clone size: few; J gene: TRBJ1-6; V gene: TRBV10-3; D gene: -; CDR3 protein: CAIQNGNSPLRF; CDR3 DNA: TGTGCCATCCAGAACGGGAATTCACCCCTCCGCTTT
clone size: -; J gene: TRBJ2-2; V gene: TRBV29-1; D gene: -; CDR3 protein: CSVVASWNTGELFF; CDR3 DNA: TGCAGCGTTGTGGCTAGCTGGAACACCGGGGAGCTGTTTTTT
clone size: few; J gene: TRBJ2-1; V gene: TRBV28; D gene: TRBD2; CDR3 protein: CASSPGGRAENNEQFF; CDR3 DNA: TGTGCCAGCAGTCCGGGGGGTCGAGCGGAGAACAATGAGCAGTTCTTC
clone size: -; J gene: TRBJ1-4; V gene: TRBV10-3; D gene: -; CDR3 protein: CAISDGGAGEKLFF; CDR3 DNA: TGTGCCATCAGTGATGGGGGGGCAGGAGAAAAACTGTTTTTT
clone size: -; J gene: TRBJ2-7; V gene: TRBV12-3/TRBV12-4; D gene: -; CDR3 protein: CASLGSSYEQYF; CDR3 DNA: TGTGCCAGTTTGGGTAGCTCCTACGAGCAGTACTTC
clone size: many; J gene: TRBJ2-3; V gene: TRBV20-1; D gene: TRBD2; CDR3 protein: CSAKWTSGRRTDTQYF; CDR3 DNA: TGCAGTGCAAAATGGACTAGCGGGAGGAGGACAGATACGCAGTATTTT
clone size: many; J gene: TRBJ1-2; V gene: TRBV11-2; D gene: -; CDR3 protein: CASSLGKTGPYGYTF; CDR3 DNA: TGTGCCAGCAGCTTAGGGAAGACAGGTCCCTATGGCTACACCTTC
clone size: -; J gene: TRBJ1-5; V gene: TRBV19; D gene: -; CDR3 protein: CASSIGELTRSQPQHF; CDR3 DNA: TGTGCCAGTAGTATAGGGGAACTCACGCGAAGTCAGCCCCAGCATTTT
clone size: -; J gene: TRBJ2-1; V gene: TRBV20-1; D gene: -; CDR3 protein: CSARADSSSYNEQFF; CDR3 DNA: TGCAGTGCTAGAGCCGACAGCAGCTCCTACAATGAGCAGTTCTTC
clone size: -; J gene: TRBJ2-5; V gene: TRBV5-5; D gene: -; CDR3 protein: CASSWAQGGQETQYF; CDR3 DNA: TGTGCCAGCAGCTGGGCACAGGGTGGTCAAGAGACCCAGTACTTC
clone size: -; J gene: TRBJ2-7; V gene: TRBV2; D gene: TRBD2; CDR3 protein: CASSVGGLAGSEQYF; CDR3 DNA: TGTGCCAGCAGCGTAGGCGGTCTAGCGGGGAGCGAGCAGTACTTC
clone size: -; J gene: TRBJ2-1; V gene: TRBV27; D gene: -; CDR3 protein: CVSSSRVLNEQFF; CDR3 DNA: TGTGTCAGCAGTTCGAGGGTTTTGAATGAGCAGTTCTTC
clone size: -; J gene: TRBJ2-7; V gene: TRBV29-1; D gene: TRBD1; CDR3 protein: CSGGTGGRLDEQYF; CDR3 DNA: TGCAGCGGGGGGACAGGGGGGCGCCTTGACGAGCAGTACTTC
clone size: few; J gene: TRBJ2-2; V gene: TRBV4-1; D gene: -; CDR3 protein: CASSQVIRSVSDTGELFF; CDR3 DNA: TGCGCCAGCAGCCAAGTAATAAGGTCCGTCAGTGACACCGGGGAGCTGTTTTTT
clone size: -; J gene: TRBJ2-5; V gene: TRBV20-1; D gene: TRBD2; CDR3 protein: CSAAGLAPGETQYF; CDR3 DNA: TGCAGTGCCGCCGGACTAGCCCCGGGGGAGACCCAGTACTTC
clone size: once; J gene: TRBJ2-7; V gene: TRBV20-1; D gene: -; CDR3 protein: CSASSVGGTYEQYF; CDR3 DNA: TGCAGTGCTAGTTCGGTGGGTGGGACCTACGAGCAGTACTTC
clone size: -; J gene: TRBJ1-1; V gene: TRBV28; D gene: -; CDR3 protein: CASSPSGAGKTFF; CDR3 DNA: TGTGCCAGCAGTCCGTCGGGGGCGGGGAAAACTTTCTTT
clone size: -; J gene: TRBJ1-2; V gene: TRBV6-6; D gene: -; CDR3 protein: CASSYFTGKWGYTF; CDR3 DNA: TGTGCCAGCAGTTATTTCACAGGAAAGTGGGGCTACACCTTC
clone size: few; J gene: TRBJ2-1; V gene: TRBV20-1; D gene: -; CDR3 protein: CSASAWGGSYNEQFF; CDR3 DNA: TGCAGTGCTAGCGCGTGGGGAGGCTCCTACAATGAGCAGTTCTTC
clone size: few; J gene: TRBJ2-1; V gene: TRBV12-3/TRBV12-4; D gene: TRBD1; CDR3 protein: CASRGQGATSYNEQFF; CDR3 DNA: TGTGCCAGCAGGGGACAGGGGGCGACCTCCTACAATGAGCAGTTCTTC
clone size: -; J gene: TRBJ2-7; V gene: TRBV20-1; D gene: TRBD2; CDR3 protein: CSAGRLAGSYEQYF; CDR3 DNA: TGCAGTGCTGGGAGACTAGCGGGCTCCTACGAGCAGTACTTC
clone size: many; J gene: TRBJ2-1; V gene: TRBV5-1; D gene: TRBD2; CDR3 protein: CASSLEGTSGNEQFF; CDR3 DNA: TGCGCCAGCAGCTTGGAGGGGACTAGCGGAAATGAGCAGTTCTTC
clone size: -; J gene: TRBJ1-6; V gene: TRBV9; D gene: TRBD1; CDR3 protein: CASSPTGDSYNSPLHF; CDR3 DNA: TGTGCCAGCAGTCCAACAGGGGACTCCTATAATTCACCCCTCCACTTT
clone size: -; J gene: TRBJ2-5; V gene: TRBV15; D gene: -; CDR3 protein: CATSRDRQTQETQYF; CDR3 DNA: TGTGCCACCAGCAGAGATCGCCAGACCCAAGAGACCCAGTACTTC
clone size: few; J gene: TRBJ2-7; V gene: TRBV2; D gene: TRBD2; CDR3 protein: CAIREGNEQYF; CDR3 DNA: TGCGCCATTCGGGAGGGAAACGAGCAGTACTTC
clone size: -; J gene: TRBJ1-5; V gene: TRBV4-1; D gene: TRBD1; CDR3 protein: CASSWDSEDQPQHF; CDR3 DNA: TGCGCCAGCAGCTGGGACAGCGAAGACCAGCCCCAGCATTTT
clone size: many; J gene: TRBJ2-5; V gene: TRBV4-2; D gene: -; CDR3 protein: CASSQVSKWQGKTQYF; CDR3 DNA: TGTGCCAGCAGCCAAGTATCGAAGTGGCAGGGCAAGACCCAGTACTTC
clone size: few; J gene: TRBJ2-7; V gene: TRBV6-5; D gene: -; CDR3 protein: CASSYSSGRGTYEQYF; CDR3 DNA: TGTGCCAGCAGTTACTCCAGTGGACGAGGGACCTACGAGCAGTACTTC
clone size: few; J gene: TRBJ2-6; V gene: TRBV25-1; D gene: -; CDR3 protein: CASGPGADVLTF; CDR3 DNA: TGTGCCAGCGGTCCTGGGGCCGACGTCCTGACTTTC
clone size: few; J gene: TRBJ2-5; V gene: TRBV4-3; D gene: TRBD1; CDR3 protein: CASSQGQGAQQETQYF; CDR3 DNA: TGCGCCAGCAGCCAGGGACAGGGGGCGCAGCAAGAGACCCAGTACTTC
clone size: -; J gene: TRBJ2-1; V gene: TRBV7-9; D gene: TRBD1; CDR3 protein: CASSLNRGEGNEQFF; CDR3 DNA: TGTGCCAGCAGCCTAAACAGGGGCGAGGGCAATGAGCAGTTCTTC
clone size: -; J gene: TRBJ2-7; V gene: TRBV28; D gene: -; CDR3 protein: CASRLVAGSGYEQYF; CDR3 DNA: TGTGCCAGCAGGCTCGTAGCAGGGTCAGGCTACGAGCAGTACTTC
clone size: few; J gene: TRBJ1-5; V gene: TRBV6-2/TRBV6-3; D gene: TRBD1; CDR3 protein: CASSYSDRAYGNQPQHF; CDR3 DNA: TGTGCCAGCAGTTACTCGGACAGGGCCTATGGCAATCAGCCCCAGCATTTT